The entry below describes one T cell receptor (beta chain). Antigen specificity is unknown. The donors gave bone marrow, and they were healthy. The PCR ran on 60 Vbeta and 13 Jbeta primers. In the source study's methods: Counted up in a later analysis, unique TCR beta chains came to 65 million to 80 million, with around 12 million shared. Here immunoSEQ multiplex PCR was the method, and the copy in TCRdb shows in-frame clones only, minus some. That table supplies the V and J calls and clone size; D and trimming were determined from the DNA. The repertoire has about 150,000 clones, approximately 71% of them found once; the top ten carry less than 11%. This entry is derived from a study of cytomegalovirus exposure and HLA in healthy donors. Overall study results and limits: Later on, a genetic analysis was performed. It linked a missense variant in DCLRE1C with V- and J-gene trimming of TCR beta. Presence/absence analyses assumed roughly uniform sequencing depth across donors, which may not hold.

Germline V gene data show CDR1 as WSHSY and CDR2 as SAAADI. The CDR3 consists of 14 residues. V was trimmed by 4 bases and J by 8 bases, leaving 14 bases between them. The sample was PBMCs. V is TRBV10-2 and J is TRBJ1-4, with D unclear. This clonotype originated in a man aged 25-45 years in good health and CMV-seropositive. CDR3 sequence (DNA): TGCGCCAGCAGTGGAAGACCAGAGGGCGAAAAACTGTTTTTT. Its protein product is CASSGRPEGEKLFF.